The 16 T cell receptor beta chains listed next were all sequenced from one sample in a study of shared clonotypes between healthy human individuals. Using immunoSEQ multiplex PCR, the repertoire was profiled, and TCRdb retains in-frame clones only, with some absent. This table has some 1,100,000 clones, about 84% appearing once. The sequenced sample consisted of memory CD4+ T cells from PBMCs. Subset of the sample: CD45RA-negative fraction. These receptor sequences come from a man between 18 and 29 years old in good health. Some clones in this sample may be carry-over from other donors' samples.

V gene TRBV2 combines with J gene TRBJ1-1, with D tentatively TRBD1 (5 bases). V was pared by 6 bases and J by 8 bases, with 10 bases between. This CDR3 comprises 11 residues. The germline V gene encodes CDR1 SNHLY and CDR2 FYNNEI. CDR3 DNA: TGTGCCAGCAGGGGGACCCTCGAAGCTTTCTTT. This codes for CASRGTLEAFF.

In its sample, this clone was seen a few times. This CDR3 is CASSQPGGDEQFF. The DNA of the CDR3 is TGTGCCAGCAGCCAACCCGGAGGGGATGAGCAGTTCTTC. The chain employs TRBV7-3 and TRBJ2-1; D is perhaps TRBD2 (6 bases). This CDR3 has 13 amino acids. Germline V lookup: CDR1 SGHTA, CDR2 FQGTGA. V dropped 5 bases and J dropped 8 bases, with 13 bases sitting between them.

This clone was seen a single time. V is TRBV7-9 and J is TRBJ2-5; D possibly corresponds to TRBD2 (6 bases). This CDR3 spans 14 amino acids. V lost 2 bases and J lost 3, with 10 bases in between. Germline CDR1 and CDR2: SEHNR and FQNEAQ (reference sequence). The CDR3 region is CASSLRLVEETQYF. CDR3 bases: TGTGCCAGCAGCTTAAGACTAGTTGAAGAGACCCAGTACTTC.

On this clone: The sample carries other DNA sequences with the same CDR3. This chain connects TRBV4-2 to TRBJ2-7; 8 nucleotides match TRBD2. The CDR3 spans 16 residues. J was trimmed by 0 bases and V by 0 bases; bases with no gene match: 4. CDR1 and CDR2 (germline): LGHNA, YNFKEQ. The CDR3 loop is CASSQDPTSGSYEQYF. The CDR3 nucleotides read TGTGCCAGCAGCCAAGATCCCACTAGCGGCTCCTACGAGCAGTACTTC.

The gene calls are TRBV5-4 and TRBJ2-5, with D perhaps TRBD2 (7 bases). This CDR3 is 14 amino acids long. The V end was cut by 0 bases, the J end by 5 bases, with 11 bases between. Germline V gene sequence: CDR1 SGHNT, CDR2 YYREEE (reference sequence). The CDR3 reads CASSLEGGSETQYF. In DNA, the CDR3 is TGTGCCAGCAGCTTGGAGGGGGGGTCGGAGACCCAGTACTTC.

This clone was counted between two and nine times. The rearrangement links TRBV2 to TRBJ1-5; D unclear. CDR3 size: 13 residues. In germline, CDR1 is SNHLY, CDR2 FYNNEI. V was shortened by 6 bases and J by 3 bases, with 9 bases between the two germline ends. The CDR3 here is CASSRDYNQPQHF. The DNA for the CDR3 is TGTGCCAGCAGCCGGGATTACAATCAGCCCCAGCATTTT.

The gene calls are TRBV18 and TRBJ2-3, with D maybe TRBD2 (6 bases). V lost 4 bases and J lost 6, with 14 bases in between. The CDR3 extends over 14 amino acids. CDR1 is KGHSH, CDR2 LQKENI, per germline. The CDR3 protein is CASSRVAALDTQYF. CDR3 DNA sequence: TGTGCCAGCTCACGGGTAGCGGCCCTGGATACGCAGTATTTT.

A single count supports this clone. V is TRBV29-1 and J is TRBJ2-5; D possibly uses TRBD1 or TRBD2 (6 bases each). The assigned J gene may be wrong: the sequence end matches TRBJ2-7 better. The CDR3 extends over 13 amino acids. Germline V gene lookup returns CDR1 SQVTM and CDR2 ANQGSEA. The CDR3 sequence: CSAGGGSTNEQYF. The CDR3 region has the DNA TGCAGCGCCGGAGGGGGGAGTACTAACGAGCAGTACTTC.

V gene TRBV28 combines with J gene TRBJ1-4; D is unclear. The germline gives CDR1 MDHEN, CDR2 SYDVKM. The CDR3 is 15 amino acids. V gave up 1 base and J gave up 10 bases, with 16 bases separating them. CDR3: CASSLSPPRRRKLFF. The CDR3 DNA follows: TGTGCCAGCAGTTTATCCCCTCCTCGGAGGCGAAAACTGTTTTTT.

With respect to this clone: Other DNA sequences from this sample encode an identical CDR3 as well. The chain couples TRBV18 to TRBJ1-2; tentatively, D is TRBD1 (5 bases). V lost 3 bases and J 4 bases, leaving 6 bases between the germline ends. The CDR3 runs 12 residues. The germline gives CDR1 KGHSH, CDR2 LQKENI. The CDR3 sequence: CASSPQGYGYTF. Written as DNA, the CDR3 is TGTGCCAGCTCACCCCAGGGCTATGGCTACACCTTC.

The chain employs TRBV10-3 and TRBJ2-7, with 9 bases matching TRBD2. Germline V gene lookup returns CDR1 ENHRY and CDR2 SYGVKD. The CDR3 spans 17 residues. V gave up 2 bases and J gave up 4 bases; unmatched junction bases: 12. CDR3 in amino acids: CAISEPRGGRAGYEQYF. DNA of the CDR3: TGTGCCATCAGTGAGCCGAGGGGCGGGAGGGCTGGGTACGAGCAGTACTTC.

This sequence joins TRBV7-2 and TRBJ1-5; 8 bases are a match to TRBD1. The trim removed 4 bases at V and 6 bases at J, leaving 5 bases unmatched. Germline-derived CDR1 and CDR2 are SGHTA and FQGNSA. CDR3 size: 14 residues. Written as DNA, the CDR3 is TGTGCCAGCAGCTGGACAGGGTCGGGTCAGCCCCAGCATTTT. Protein sequence: CASSWTGSGQPQHF.

This sequence joins TRBV6-6 and TRBJ2-1; D is uncertain. Germline CDR1 reads MNHNY; CDR2 reads SVGAGI (reference sequence). Deletions cut 5 bases from V and 13 bases from J, with 15 bases between. This CDR3 comprises 12 residues. The CDR3 here is CASSPTTPIQFF. DNA for the CDR3: TGTGCCAGCAGTCCCACGACCCCGATCCAGTTCTTC.

The chain is built from TRBV18 and TRBJ2-5, with TRBD2 matching over 14 bases. Germline-derived CDR1 and CDR2 are KGHSH and LQKENI. Trimming at V came to 4 bases and at J to 5 bases, leaving 6 bases not matched to a gene. The CDR3 is made up of 16 amino acids. CDR3 loop: CASSHGTSGRGETQYF. The CDR3 bases are TGTGCCAGCTCACACGGGACTAGCGGGAGAGGGGAGACCCAGTACTTC. Combining the CDR3 with reference TRBV18 and TRBJ2-5 gives the whole variable domain NAGVMQNPRHLVRRRGQEARLRCSPMKGHSHVYWYRQLPEEGLKFMVYLQKENIIDESGMPKERFSAEFPKEGPSILRIQQVVRGDSAAYFCASSHGTSGRGETQYFGPGTRLLVL.

This sequence joins TRBV7-3 and TRBJ1-2; D remains ambiguous. Per germline, CDR1 SGHTA and CDR2 FQGTGA. V lost 6 bases and J 7 bases, leaving 21 bases between the germline ends. The CDR3 is 15 amino acids. CDR3 bases: TGTGCCAGCAGTCTCATCCACAGTAGCGGTAGTGGCTACACCTTC. It translates to CASSLIHSSGSGYTF.

On this clone itself: This sample includes further DNA sequences coding for the same CDR3. The CDR3 protein is CASRGTVNTEAFF. The CDR3 nucleotides read TGTGCCAGCAGAGGAACAGTGAACACTGAAGCTTTCTTT. The chain has TRBV28 and TRBJ1-1; D not resolved. The CDR3 length is 13 residues. Germline assignment: CDR1 MDHEN and CDR2 SYDVKM. The germline V and J ends were trimmed by 6 bases and 0 bases, with 8 bases remaining between them.